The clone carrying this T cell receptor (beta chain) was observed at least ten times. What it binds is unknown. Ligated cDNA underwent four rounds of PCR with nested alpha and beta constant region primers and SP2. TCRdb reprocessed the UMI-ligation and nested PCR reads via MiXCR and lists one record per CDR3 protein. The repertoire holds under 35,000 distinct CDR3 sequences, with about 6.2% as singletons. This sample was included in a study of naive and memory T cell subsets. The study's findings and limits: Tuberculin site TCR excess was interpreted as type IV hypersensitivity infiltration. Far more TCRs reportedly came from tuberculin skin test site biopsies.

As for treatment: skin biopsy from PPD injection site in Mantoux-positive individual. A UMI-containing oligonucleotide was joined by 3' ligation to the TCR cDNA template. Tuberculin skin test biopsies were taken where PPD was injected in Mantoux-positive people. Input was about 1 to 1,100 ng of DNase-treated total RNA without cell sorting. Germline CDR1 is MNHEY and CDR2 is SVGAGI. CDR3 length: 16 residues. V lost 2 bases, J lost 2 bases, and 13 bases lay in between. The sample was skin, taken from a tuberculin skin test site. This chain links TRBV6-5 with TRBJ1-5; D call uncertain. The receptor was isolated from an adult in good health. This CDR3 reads CASSYLDPAGNQPQHF. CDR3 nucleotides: TGTGCCAGCAGTTACCTGGACCCCGCCGGCAATCAGCCCCAGCATTTT.